The clone carrying this T cell receptor beta chain was recorded at least ten times. Its antigen is still unknown. Each CDR3 protein gets one entry after TCRdb re-called the RACE reads with MiXCR. The sample carries under 450,000 distinct CDR3 sequences, over 6% recorded once. The data belong to a study of human T cells and chemical hapten exposure. In the study overall: Patch testing was performed with 0.01% DPC on the upper back, with reading at 6 days.

CDR3 length equals 14 residues. V was trimmed by 0 bases and J by 10 bases, leaving 13 bases between them. Germline V gene sequence: CDR1 MNHEY, CDR2 SVGAGI. Points from the study as a whole: Donors in the study had alopecia, meaning their immune response may differ from healthy people's.

As for time point: patch test 2, 6 weeks after DPC sensitization. Documented treatment: therapeutic diphenylcyclopropenone sensitization with weekly scalp DPC. Sequencing was performed on whole blood, taken in connection with sensitization to the hapten diphenylcyclopropenone (DPC). This TCR derives from a woman aged 18-29 years with alopecia areata. Some clones in this sample may be carry-over from other donors' samples. This chain joins TRBV6-5 and TRBJ1-5; TRBD1 might be the D (6 bases). The chain's CDR3 is CASSYSNRVYPQHF. In nucleotides, the CDR3 is TGTGCCAGCAGTTACTCAAACAGGGTGTATCCCCAGCATTTT.